This record covers a single T cell receptor beta chain. This entry is derived from a study of T cell changes during pregnancy in multiple sclerosis. Generated by immunoSEQ multiplex PCR, the TCRdb table keeps only in-frame clones and is missing some. The repertoire has about 92,000 clones, about 94% of them found once; the top ten carry less than 2.5%. The CDR3 runs 16 residues. V lost 4 bases and J lost 0, with 16 bases in between. Germline CDR1 is SEHNR and CDR2 is FQNEAQ (reference sequence). The chain recombines TRBV7-9 with TRBJ2-7; the D gene is possibly TRBD1 (5 bases). Sample: peripheral blood, taken in the third trimester of pregnancy. This clonotype was obtained from a female donor with multiple sclerosis, enrolled in a pregnancy study. In DNA form, the CDR3 reads TGTGCCAGCAGCTCAGGTAGGGGTTACAGCTCCTACGAGCAGTACTTC. Its translation is CASSSGRGYSSYEQYF.